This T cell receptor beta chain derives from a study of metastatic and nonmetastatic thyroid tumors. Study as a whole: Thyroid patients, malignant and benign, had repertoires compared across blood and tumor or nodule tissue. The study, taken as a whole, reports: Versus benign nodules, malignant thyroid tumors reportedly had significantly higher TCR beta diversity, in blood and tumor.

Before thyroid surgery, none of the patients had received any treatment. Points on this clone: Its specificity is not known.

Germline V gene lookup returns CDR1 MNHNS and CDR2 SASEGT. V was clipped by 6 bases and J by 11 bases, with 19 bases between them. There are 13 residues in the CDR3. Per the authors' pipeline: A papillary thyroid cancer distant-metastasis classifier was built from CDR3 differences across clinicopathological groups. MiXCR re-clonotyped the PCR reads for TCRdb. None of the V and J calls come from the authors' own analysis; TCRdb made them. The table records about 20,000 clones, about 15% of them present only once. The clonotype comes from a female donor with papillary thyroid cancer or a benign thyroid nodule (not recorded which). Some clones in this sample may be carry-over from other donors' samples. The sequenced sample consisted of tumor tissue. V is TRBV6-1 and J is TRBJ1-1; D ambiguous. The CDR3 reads CASSRPGDCTAFF. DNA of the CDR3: TGTGCCAGCAGCCGCCCAGGTGATTGTACTGCTTTCTTT.